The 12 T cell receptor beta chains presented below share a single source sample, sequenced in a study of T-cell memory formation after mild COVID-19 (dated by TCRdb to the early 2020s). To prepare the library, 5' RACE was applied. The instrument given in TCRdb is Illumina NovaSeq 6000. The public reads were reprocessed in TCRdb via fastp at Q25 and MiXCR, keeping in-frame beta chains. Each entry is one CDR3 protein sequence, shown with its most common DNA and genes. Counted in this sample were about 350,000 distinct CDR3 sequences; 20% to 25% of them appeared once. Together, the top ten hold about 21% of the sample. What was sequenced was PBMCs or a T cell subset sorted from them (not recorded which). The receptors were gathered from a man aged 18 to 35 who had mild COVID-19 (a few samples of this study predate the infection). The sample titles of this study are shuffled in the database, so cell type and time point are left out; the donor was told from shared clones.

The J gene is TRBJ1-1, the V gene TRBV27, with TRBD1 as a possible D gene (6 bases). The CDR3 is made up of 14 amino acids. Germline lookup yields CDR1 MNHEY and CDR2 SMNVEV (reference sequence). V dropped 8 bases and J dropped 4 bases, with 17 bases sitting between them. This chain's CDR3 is CASYPAGAVTEAFF. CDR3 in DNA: TGTGCCAGCTACCCCGCGGGGGCGGTCACTGAAGCTTTCTTT.

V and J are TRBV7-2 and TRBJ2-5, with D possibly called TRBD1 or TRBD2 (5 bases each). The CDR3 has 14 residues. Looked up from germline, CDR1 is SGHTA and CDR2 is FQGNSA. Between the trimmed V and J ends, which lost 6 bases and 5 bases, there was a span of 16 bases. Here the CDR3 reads CASSFRASGETQYF. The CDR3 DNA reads TGTGCCAGCAGTTTCAGGGCCTCGGGGGAGACCCAGTACTTC.

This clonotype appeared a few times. The CDR3 bases are TGTGCCAGTGATCAGCAGTCAGATTCACCCCTCCACTTT. Its protein is CASDQQSDSPLHF. V is TRBV19 and J is TRBJ1-6; no firm D call. The CDR3 is made up of 13 amino acids. Germline V gene lookup returns CDR1 LNHDA and CDR2 SQIVND (reference sequence). V was shortened by 8 bases and J by 8 bases, with 13 bases between the two germline ends.

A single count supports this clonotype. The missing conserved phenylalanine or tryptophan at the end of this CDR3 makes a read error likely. CDR3 in DNA: TGTGCCAGCAGCACTGGACAGAACACTGAAGCTTTCTCT. It encodes CASSTGQNTEAFS. The rearrangement uses TRBV7-2 and TRBJ1-1, with D possibly matching TRBD1 (5 bases). The germline V gene has CDR1 SGHTA and CDR2 FQGNSA. Between the trimmed V and J ends, which lost 5 bases and 1 base, there was a span of 8 bases. The CDR3 spans 13 residues.

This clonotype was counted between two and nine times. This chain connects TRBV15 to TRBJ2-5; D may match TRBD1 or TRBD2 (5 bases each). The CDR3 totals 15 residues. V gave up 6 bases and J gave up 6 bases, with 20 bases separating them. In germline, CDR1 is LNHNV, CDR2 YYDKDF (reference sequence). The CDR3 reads CATSPYGGREQTQYF. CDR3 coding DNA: TGTGCCACCAGTCCCTACGGAGGCAGGGAGCAGACCCAGTACTTC.

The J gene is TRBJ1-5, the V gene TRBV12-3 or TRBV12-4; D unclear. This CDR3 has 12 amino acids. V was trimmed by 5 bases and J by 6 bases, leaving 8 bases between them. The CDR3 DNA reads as TGTGCCAGCAGTACGTGGGGTCAGCCCCAGCATTTT. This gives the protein CASSTWGQPQHF.

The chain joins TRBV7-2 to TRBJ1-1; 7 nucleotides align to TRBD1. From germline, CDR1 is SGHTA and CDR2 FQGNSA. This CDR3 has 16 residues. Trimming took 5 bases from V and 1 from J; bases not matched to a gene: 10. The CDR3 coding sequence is TGTGCCAGCAGCCCCCCGAGACAGGGAACGAACACTGAAGCTTTCTTT. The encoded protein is CASSPPRQGTNTEAFF. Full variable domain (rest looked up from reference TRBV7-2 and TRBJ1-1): GAGVSQSPSNKVTEKGKDVELRCDPISGHTALYWYRQSLGQGLEFLIYFQGNSAPDKSGLPSDRFSAERTGGSVSTLTIQRTQQEDSAVYLCASSPPRQGTNTEAFFGQGTRLTVV.

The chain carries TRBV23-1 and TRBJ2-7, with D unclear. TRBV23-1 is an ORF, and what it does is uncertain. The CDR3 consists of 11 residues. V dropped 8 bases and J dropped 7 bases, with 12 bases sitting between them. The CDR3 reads CASDTRWEQYF. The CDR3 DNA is TGCGCCAGCGACACCAGGTGGGAGCAGTACTTC.

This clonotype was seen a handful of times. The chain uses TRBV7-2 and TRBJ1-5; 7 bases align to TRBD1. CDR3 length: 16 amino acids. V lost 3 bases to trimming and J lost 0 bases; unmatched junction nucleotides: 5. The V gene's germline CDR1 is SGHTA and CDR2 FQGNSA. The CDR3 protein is CASSFRQGGSNQPQHF. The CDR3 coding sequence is TGTGCCAGCAGCTTTCGACAGGGAGGTAGCAATCAGCCCCAGCATTTT.

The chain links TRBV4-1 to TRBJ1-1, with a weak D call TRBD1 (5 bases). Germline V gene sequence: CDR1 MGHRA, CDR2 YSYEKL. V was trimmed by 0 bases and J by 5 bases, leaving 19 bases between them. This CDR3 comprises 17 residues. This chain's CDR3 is CASSQDWRGRGGTEAFF. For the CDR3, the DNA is TGCGCCAGCAGCCAAGATTGGAGGGGAAGGGGAGGTACTGAAGCTTTCTTT.

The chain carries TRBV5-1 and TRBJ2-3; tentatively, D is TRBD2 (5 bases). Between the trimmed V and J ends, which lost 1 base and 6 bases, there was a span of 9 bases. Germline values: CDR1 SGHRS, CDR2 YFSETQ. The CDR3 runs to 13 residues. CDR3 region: CASSLSGFDTQYF. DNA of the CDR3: TGCGCCAGCAGCTTGTCGGGGTTTGATACGCAGTATTTT.

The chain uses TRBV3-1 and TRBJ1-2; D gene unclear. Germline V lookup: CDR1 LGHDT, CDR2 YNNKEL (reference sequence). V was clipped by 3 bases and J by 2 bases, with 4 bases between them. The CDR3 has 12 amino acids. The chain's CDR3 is CASSQENYGYTF. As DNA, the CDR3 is TGTGCCAGCAGCCAGGAAAACTATGGCTACACCTTC. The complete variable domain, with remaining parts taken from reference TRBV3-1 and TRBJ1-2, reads DTAVSQTPKYLVTQMGNDKSIKCEQNLGHDTMYWYKQDSKKFLKIMFSYNNKELIINETVPNRFSPKSPDKAHLNLHINSLELGDSAVYFCASSQENYGYTFGSGTRLTVV.